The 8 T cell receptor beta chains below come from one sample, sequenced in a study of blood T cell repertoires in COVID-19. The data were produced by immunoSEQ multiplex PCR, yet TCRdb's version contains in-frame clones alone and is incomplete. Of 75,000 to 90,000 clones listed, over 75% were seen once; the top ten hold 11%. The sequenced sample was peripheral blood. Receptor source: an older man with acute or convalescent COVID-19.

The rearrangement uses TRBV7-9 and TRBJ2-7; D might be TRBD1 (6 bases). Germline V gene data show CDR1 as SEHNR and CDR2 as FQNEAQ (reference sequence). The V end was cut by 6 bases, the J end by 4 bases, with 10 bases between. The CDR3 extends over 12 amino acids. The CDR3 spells CASRADRYEQYF. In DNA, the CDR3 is TGTGCCAGCAGAGCGGACAGATACGAGCAGTACTTC.

The DNA for the CDR3 is TGTGCCAGCAGCCAAGGTTCAAGAGCCCGGGGAGATACGCAGTATTTT. Protein sequence: CASSQGSRARGDTQYF. The chain has TRBV3-1 (or the pseudogene TRBV3-2) and TRBJ2-3; the D gene is possibly TRBD2 (5 bases). The germline CDR1 and CDR2 sequences are LGHDT and YNNKEL (reference sequence). Deletions cut 1 base from V and 5 bases from J, with 16 bases between. CDR3 length: 16 amino acids.

This CDR3 is CASSSTGTGITGELFF. The CDR3, as DNA: TGTGCCAGTAGCTCCACCGGGACAGGAATTACCGGGGAGCTGTTTTTT. The chain uses TRBV19 and TRBJ2-2; 8 bases match TRBD1. Germline CDR1 reads LNHDA; CDR2 reads SQIVND (reference sequence). V lost 6 bases, J lost 5 bases, and 11 bases stayed unmatched. This CDR3 has 16 residues.

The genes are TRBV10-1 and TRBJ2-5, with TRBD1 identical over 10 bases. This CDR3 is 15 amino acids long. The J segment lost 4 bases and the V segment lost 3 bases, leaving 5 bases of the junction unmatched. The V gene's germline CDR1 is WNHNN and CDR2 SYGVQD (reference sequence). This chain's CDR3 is CASSDRQGALETQYF. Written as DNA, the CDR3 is TGCGCCAGCAGTGATCGACAGGGGGCTTTAGAGACCCAGTACTTC.

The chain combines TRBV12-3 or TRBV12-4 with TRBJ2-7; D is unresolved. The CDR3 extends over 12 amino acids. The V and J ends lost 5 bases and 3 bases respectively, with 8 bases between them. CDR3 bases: TGTGCCAGCAGTCGCAGCGACTACGAGCAGTACTTC. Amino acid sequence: CASSRSDYEQYF.

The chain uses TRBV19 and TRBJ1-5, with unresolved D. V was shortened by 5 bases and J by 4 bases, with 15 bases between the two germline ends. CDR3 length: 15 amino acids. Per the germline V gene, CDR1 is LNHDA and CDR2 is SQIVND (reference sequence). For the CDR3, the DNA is TGTGCCAGTAGTCCGTTCCGTCAGGAAAATCAGCCCCAGCATTTT. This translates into CASSPFRQENQPQHF. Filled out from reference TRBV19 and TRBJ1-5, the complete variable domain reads DGGITQSPKYLFRKEGQNVTLSCEQNLNHDAMYWYRQDPGQGLRLIYYSQIVNDFQKGDIAEGYSVSREKKESFPLTVTSAQKNPTAFYLCASSPFRQENQPQHFGDGTRLSIL.

CDR3 protein: CASSPYRDRRKKLFF. The CDR3 DNA follows: TGTGCCAGCAGCCCTTACAGGGACAGGCGAAAGAAACTGTTTTTT. This chain connects TRBV3-1 (or the pseudogene TRBV3-2) to TRBJ1-4, with 8 bases lining up with TRBD1. This CDR3 has 15 amino acids. V gave up 4 bases and J gave up 11 bases; unmatched junction bases: 12. The germline CDR1 and CDR2 sequences are LGHDT and YNNKEL (reference sequence).

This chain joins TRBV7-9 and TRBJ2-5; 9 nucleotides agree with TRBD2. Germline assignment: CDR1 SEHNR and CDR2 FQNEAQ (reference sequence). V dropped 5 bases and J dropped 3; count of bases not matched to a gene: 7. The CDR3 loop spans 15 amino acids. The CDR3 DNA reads TGTGCCAGCAGCCCCGGACGCGGGAGGGAAGAGACCCAGTACTTC. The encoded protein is CASSPGRGREETQYF. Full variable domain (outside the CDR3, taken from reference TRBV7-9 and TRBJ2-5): DTGVSQNPRHKITKRGQNVTFRCDPISEHNRLYWYRQTLGQGPEFLTYFQNEAQLEKSRLLSDRFSAERPKGSFSTLEIQRTEQGDSAMYLCASSPGRGREETQYFGPGTRLLVL.